This T cell receptor (beta chain) derives from a study of blood T cell repertoires in COVID-19. Sequencing used immunoSEQ multiplex PCR; TCRdb keeps in-frame clones, though not all of them. The data hold approximately 72,000 clones, with around 90% observed a single time. Germline CDR1 and CDR2: SEHNR and FQNEAQ (reference sequence). Trimming removed 3 bases at V and 4 bases at J, with 9 bases between. The CDR3 loop spans 13 amino acids. What was sequenced was peripheral blood. The chain carries TRBV7-9 and TRBJ1-2; a weak D match, TRBD1 (5 bases). This receptor was identified in a man aged 50-60 years with acute or convalescent COVID-19. The CDR3 here is CASSFDSPYGYTF. In DNA form, the CDR3 reads TGTGCCAGCAGCTTTGACAGCCCCTATGGCTACACCTTC.